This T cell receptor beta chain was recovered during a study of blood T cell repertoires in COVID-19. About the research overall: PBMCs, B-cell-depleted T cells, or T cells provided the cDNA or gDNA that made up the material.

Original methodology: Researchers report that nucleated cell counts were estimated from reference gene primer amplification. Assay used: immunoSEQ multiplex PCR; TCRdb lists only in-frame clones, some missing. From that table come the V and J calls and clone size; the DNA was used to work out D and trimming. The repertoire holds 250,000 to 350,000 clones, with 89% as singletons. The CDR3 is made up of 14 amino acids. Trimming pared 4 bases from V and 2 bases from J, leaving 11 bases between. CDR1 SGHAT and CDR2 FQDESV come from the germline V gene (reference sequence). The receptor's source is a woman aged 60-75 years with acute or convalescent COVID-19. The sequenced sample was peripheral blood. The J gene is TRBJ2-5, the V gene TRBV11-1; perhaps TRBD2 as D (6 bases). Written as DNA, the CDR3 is TGTGCCAGCAGCTCGGTGGGGGGTCAAGAGACCCAGTACTTC. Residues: CASSSVGGQETQYF.